The T cell receptor (beta chain) described here comes from a study of cytomegalovirus exposure and HLA in healthy donors. The PCR had 60 Vbeta and 13 Jbeta primers. Measured with immunoSEQ multiplex PCR; TCRdb has only the in-frame clones, and not every one. The sample has about 150,000 clones, over 75% seen once. The length of the CDR3 is 14 residues. V lost 5 bases and J 1 base, leaving 11 bases between the germline ends. CDR1 and CDR2 from the germline V gene are LNHDA and SQIVND (reference sequence). The sequencing sample was made of PBMCs. The chain employs TRBV19 and TRBJ1-1; a possible D gene is TRBD1 (5 bases). The source of this sequence is a woman between 35 and 50 years old in good health and CMV-seropositive. CDR3 residues: CASSADRGNTEAFF. The CDR3 coding sequence is TGTGCCAGTAGTGCCGACAGAGGGAACACTGAAGCTTTCTTT.